The source of this TCR beta chain is a study of CD8+CD57+ T cells in acquired aplastic anemia. Patients sequenced had flow cytometry evidence of CD8+CD57+ cell expansion. Researchers used genomic DNA as the template to profile TCR beta VDJ and CDR3. A single record per CDR3 protein comes from TCRdb applying MiXCR to the reads. In the table there are about 75,000 distinct CDR3 sequences, roughly 72% of which are singletons. V gave up 3 bases and J gave up 0 bases, with 11 bases separating them. Germline loops: CDR1 KGHDR, CDR2 SFDVKD. This CDR3 spans 17 amino acids. V and J are TRBV24-1 and TRBJ2-6; D may match TRBD1 or TRBD2 (5 bases each). The receptor was isolated from a human donor with aplastic anemia. Input material: sorted CD4+, CD8+, or CD8+CD57+ T cells (not recorded which) from PBMCs. The CDR3 region is CATSDGGGGSGANVLTF. Here the CDR3 DNA reads TGTGCCACCAGTGATGGGGGTGGGGGCTCTGGGGCCAACGTCCTGACTTTC.